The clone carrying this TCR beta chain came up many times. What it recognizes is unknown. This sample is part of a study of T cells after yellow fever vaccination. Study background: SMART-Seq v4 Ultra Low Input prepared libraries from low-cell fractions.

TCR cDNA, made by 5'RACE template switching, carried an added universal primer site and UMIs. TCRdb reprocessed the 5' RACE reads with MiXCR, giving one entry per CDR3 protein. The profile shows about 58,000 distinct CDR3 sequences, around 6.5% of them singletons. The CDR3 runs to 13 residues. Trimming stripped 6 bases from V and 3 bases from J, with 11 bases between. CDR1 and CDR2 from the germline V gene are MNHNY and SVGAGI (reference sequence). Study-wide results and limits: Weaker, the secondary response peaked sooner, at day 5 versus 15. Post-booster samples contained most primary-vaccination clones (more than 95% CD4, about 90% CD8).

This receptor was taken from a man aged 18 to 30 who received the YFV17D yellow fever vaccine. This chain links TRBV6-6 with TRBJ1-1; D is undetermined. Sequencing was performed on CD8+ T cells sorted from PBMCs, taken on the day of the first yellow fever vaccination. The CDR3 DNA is TGTGCCAGCAGCCCACCAATGGACACTGAAGCTTTCTTT. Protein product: CASSPPMDTEAFF.